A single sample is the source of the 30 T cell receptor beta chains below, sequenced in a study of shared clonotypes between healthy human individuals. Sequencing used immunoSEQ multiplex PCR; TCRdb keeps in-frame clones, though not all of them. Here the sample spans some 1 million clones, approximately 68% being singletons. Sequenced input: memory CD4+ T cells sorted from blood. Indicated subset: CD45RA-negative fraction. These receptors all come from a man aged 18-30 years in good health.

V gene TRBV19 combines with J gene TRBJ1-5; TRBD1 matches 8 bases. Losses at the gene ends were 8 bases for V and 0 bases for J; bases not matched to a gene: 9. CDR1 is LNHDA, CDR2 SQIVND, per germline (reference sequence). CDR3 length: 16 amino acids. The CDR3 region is CASDLQGGYSNQPQHF. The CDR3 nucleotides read TGTGCCAGTGACCTACAGGGGGGCTATAGCAATCAGCCCCAGCATTTT.

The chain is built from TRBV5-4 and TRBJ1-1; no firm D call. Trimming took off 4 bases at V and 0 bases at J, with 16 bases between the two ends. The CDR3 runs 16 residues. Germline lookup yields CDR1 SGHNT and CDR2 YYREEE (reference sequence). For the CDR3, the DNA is TGTGCCAGCAGCCCTGGATTAGCGAGAGTGAACACTGAAGCTTTCTTT. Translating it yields CASSPGLARVNTEAFF. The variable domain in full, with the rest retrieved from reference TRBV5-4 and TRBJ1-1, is ETGVTQSPTHLIKTRGQQVTLRCSSQSGHNTVSWYQQALGQGPQFIFQYYREEENGRGNFPPRFSGLQFPNYSSELNVNALELDDSALYLCASSPGLARVNTEAFFGQGTRLTVV.

In nucleotides, the CDR3 is TGTGCCAGCAGCCGACGAGGAGCGGGATCCACCTACGAGCAGTACTTC. This encodes CASSRRGAGSTYEQYF. The chain employs TRBV11-2 and TRBJ2-7, with 7 bases lining up with TRBD2. Trimming cost V 5 bases and J 2 bases; bases outside gene matches: 12. Germline V gives CDR1 SGHAT, CDR2 FQNNGV. This CDR3 has 16 residues. The complete variable domain, with remaining parts taken from reference TRBV11-2 and TRBJ2-7, reads EAGVAQSPRYKIIEKRQSVAFWCNPISGHATLYWYQQILGQGPKLLIQFQNNGVVDDSQLPKDRFSAERLKGVDSTLKIQPAKLEDSAVYLCASSRRGAGSTYEQYFGPGTRLTVT.

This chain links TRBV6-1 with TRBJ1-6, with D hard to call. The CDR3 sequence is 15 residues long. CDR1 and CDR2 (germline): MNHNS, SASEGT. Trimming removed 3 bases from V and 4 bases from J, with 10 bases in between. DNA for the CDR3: TGTGCCAGCAGTGATCGGAACACGTATAATTCACCCCTCCACTTT. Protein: CASSDRNTYNSPLHF.

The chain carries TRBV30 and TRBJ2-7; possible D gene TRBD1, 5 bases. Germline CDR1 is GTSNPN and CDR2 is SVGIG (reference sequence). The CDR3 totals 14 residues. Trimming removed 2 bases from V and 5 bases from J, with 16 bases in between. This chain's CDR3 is CAWSSWGRTNEQYF. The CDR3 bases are TGTGCCTGGAGTTCGTGGGGCCGAACAAACGAGCAGTACTTC.

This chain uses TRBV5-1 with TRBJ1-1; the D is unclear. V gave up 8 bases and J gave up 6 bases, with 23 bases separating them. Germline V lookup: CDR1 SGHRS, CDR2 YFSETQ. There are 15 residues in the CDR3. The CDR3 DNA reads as TGCGCCAGTAGAGAAACCATGGACCGCGCGGCTGAAGCTTTCTTT. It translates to CASRETMDRAAEAFF.

The CDR3 here is CAAPKRRQPQHF. CDR3 DNA: TGTGCCGCCCCTAAGAGGCGTCAGCCCCAGCATTTT. This chain uses TRBV9 with TRBJ1-5; D remains unclear. CDR1 and CDR2 from the germline V gene are SGDLS and YYNGEE. Trimming took 10 bases from V and 6 from J, leaving 14 bases between them. The CDR3 extends over 12 amino acids.

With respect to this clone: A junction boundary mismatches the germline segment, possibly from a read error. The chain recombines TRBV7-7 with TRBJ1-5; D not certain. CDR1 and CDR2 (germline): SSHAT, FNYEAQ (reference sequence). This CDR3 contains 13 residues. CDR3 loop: CASRRLHLWAQHF. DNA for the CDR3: TGTGCTAGCAGGAGGCTTCATCTTTGGGCCCAGCATTTT.

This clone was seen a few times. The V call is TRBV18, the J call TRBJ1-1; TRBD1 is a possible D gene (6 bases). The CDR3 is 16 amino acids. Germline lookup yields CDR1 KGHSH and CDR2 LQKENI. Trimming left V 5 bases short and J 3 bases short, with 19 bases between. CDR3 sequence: CASSALVGGADTEAFF. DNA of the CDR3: TGTGCCAGCTCAGCACTAGTGGGGGGGGCCGACACTGAAGCTTTCTTT.

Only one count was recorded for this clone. CDR3 amino acids: CASSLVVGRDPVYEQYF. The CDR3 DNA reads TGCGCCAGCAGCTTGGTAGTGGGCAGGGATCCTGTCTACGAGCAGTACTTC. The chain employs TRBV5-1 and TRBJ2-7; maybe TRBD1 (5 bases). V lost 0 bases to trimming and J lost 3 bases, with 19 bases between them. The CDR3 is 17 residues long. CDR1 SGHRS and CDR2 YFSETQ come from the germline V gene. The whole variable domain, filled in from reference TRBV5-1 and TRBJ2-7, reads KAGVTQTPRYLIKTRGQQVTLSCSPISGHRSVSWYQQTPGQGLQFLFEYFSETQRNKGNFPGRFSGRQFSNSRSEMNVSTLELGDSALYLCASSLVVGRDPVYEQYFGPGTRLTVT.

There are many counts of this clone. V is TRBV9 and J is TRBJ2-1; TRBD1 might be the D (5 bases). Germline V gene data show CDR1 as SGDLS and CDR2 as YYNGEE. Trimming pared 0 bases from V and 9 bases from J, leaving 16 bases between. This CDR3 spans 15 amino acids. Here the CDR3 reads CASSVDGATVGEQFF. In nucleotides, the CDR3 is TGTGCCAGCAGCGTAGATGGGGCAACGGTAGGTGAGCAGTTCTTC. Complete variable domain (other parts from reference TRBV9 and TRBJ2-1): DSGVTQTPKHLITATGQRVTLRCSPRSGDLSVYWYQQSLDQGLQFLIQYYNGEERAKGNILERFSAQQFPDLHSELNLSSLELGDSALYFCASSVDGATVGEQFFGPGTRLTVL.

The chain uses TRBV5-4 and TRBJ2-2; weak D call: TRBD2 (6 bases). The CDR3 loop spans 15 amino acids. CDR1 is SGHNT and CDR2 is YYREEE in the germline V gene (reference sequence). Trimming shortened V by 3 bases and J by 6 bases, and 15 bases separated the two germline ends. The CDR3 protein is CASSSPGGDAGELFF. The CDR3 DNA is TGTGCCAGCAGCTCCCCCGGGGGAGACGCCGGGGAGCTGTTTTTT.

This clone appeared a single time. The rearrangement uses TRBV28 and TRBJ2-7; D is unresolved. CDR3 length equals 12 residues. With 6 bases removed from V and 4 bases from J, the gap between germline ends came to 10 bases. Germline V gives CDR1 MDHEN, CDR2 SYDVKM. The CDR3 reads CASSTLGYEQYF. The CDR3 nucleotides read TGTGCCAGCAGCACACTGGGGTACGAGCAGTACTTC.

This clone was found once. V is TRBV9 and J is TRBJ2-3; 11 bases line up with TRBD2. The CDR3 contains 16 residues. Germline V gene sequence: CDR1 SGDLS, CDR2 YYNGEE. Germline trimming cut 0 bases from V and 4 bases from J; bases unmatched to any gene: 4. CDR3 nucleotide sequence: TGTGCCAGCAGCGTAGGAGGACTAGCGGGTGCAGATACGCAGTATTTT. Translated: CASSVGGLAGADTQYF.

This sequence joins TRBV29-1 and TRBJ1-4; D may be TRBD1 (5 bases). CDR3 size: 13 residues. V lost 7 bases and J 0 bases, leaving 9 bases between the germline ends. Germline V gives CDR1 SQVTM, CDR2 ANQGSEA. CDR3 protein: CSARGATNEKLFF. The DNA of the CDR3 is TGCAGCGCCCGGGGCGCAACTAATGAAAAACTGTTTTTT.

This CDR3 reads CAWDRGRVETQYF. As DNA, the CDR3 is TGTGCCTGGGACAGGGGAAGGGTGGAGACCCAGTACTTC. This rearrangement joins TRBV30 to TRBJ2-5; 8 nucleotides agree with TRBD1. Germline V gives CDR1 GTSNPN, CDR2 SVGIG (reference sequence). The CDR3 covers 13 residues. Losses at the gene ends were 5 bases for V and 5 bases for J; bases not matched to a gene: 7.

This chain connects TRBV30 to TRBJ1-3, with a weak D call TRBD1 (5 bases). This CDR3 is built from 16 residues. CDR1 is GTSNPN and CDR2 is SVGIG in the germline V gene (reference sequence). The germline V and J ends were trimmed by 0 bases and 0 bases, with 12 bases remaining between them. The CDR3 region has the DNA TGTGCCTGGAGTGTAGGGACCAGGATCTCTGGAAACACCATATATTTT. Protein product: CAWSVGTRISGNTIYF.

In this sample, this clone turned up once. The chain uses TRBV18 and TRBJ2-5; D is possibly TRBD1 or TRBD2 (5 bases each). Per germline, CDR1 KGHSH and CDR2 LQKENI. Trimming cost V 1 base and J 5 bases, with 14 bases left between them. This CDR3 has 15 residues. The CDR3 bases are TGTGCCAGCTCACCACAGGGGAGCCAGAGGGAGACCCAGTACTTC. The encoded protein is CASSPQGSQRETQYF.

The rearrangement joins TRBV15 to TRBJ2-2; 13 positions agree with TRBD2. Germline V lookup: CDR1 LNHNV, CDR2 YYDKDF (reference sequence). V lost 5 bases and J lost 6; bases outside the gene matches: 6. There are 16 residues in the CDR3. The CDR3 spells CATSGTSGRASGELFF. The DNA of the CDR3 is TGTGCCACCAGCGGCACTAGCGGGAGGGCCTCCGGGGAGCTGTTTTTT.

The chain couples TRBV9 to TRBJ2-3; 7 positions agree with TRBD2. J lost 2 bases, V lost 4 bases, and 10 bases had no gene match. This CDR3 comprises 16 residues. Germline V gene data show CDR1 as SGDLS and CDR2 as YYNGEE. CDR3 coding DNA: TGTGCCAGCAGCTTCGAAGCGGGATATAACACAGATACGCAGTATTTT. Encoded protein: CASSFEAGYNTDTQYF. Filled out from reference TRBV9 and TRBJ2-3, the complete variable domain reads DSGVTQTPKHLITATGQRVTLRCSPRSGDLSVYWYQQSLDQGLQFLIQYYNGEERAKGNILERFSAQQFPDLHSELNLSSLELGDSALYFCASSFEAGYNTDTQYFGPGTRLTVL.

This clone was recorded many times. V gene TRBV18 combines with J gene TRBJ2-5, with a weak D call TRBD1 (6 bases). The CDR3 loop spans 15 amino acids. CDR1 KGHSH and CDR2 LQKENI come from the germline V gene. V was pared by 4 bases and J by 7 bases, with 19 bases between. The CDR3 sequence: CASSLNGDTMGTQYF. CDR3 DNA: TGTGCCAGCTCACTCAACGGGGACACAATGGGGACCCAGTACTTC.

The CDR3 here is CASSTWQVPPDTQYF. The CDR3 DNA sequence: TGTGCCAGCAGCACCTGGCAGGTTCCGCCAGATACGCAGTATTTT. The chain has TRBV5-8 and TRBJ2-3, with D hard to call. V was shortened by 4 bases and J by 4 bases, with 16 bases between the two germline ends. The CDR3 loop spans 15 amino acids. In germline, CDR1 is SGHTS, CDR2 YDEGEE.

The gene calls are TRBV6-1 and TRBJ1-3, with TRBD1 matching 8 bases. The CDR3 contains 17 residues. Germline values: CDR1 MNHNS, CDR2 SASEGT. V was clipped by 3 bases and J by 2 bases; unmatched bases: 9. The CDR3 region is CASSDPGQVMAGNTIYF. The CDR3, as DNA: TGTGCCAGCAGTGACCCGGGACAGGTGATGGCTGGAAACACCATATATTTT.

The CDR3 DNA follows: TGTGCCAGCAGCTGGGGGGGAGAGGGCAATGAGCAGTTCTTC. Its protein is CASSWGGEGNEQFF. The chain couples TRBV5-4 to TRBJ2-1; the match to TRBD2 covers 7 bases. The germline V gene encodes CDR1 SGHNT and CDR2 YYREEE (reference sequence). V lost 3 bases, J lost 6 bases, and 6 bases stayed unmatched. This CDR3 has 14 residues.

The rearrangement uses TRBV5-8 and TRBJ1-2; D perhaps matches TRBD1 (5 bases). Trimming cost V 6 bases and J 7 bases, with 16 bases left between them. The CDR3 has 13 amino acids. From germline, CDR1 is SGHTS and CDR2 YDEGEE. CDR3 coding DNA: TGTGCCAGCACGGACGGGACTCGGGGTGGCTACACCTTC. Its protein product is CASTDGTRGGYTF.

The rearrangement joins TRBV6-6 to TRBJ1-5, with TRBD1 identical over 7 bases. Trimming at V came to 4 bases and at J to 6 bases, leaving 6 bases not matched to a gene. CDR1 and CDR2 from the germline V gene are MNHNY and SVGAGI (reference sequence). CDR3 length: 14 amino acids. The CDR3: CASSSGRGPQPQHF. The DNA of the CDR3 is TGTGCCAGCAGTTCCGGGAGGGGGCCTCAGCCCCAGCATTTT.

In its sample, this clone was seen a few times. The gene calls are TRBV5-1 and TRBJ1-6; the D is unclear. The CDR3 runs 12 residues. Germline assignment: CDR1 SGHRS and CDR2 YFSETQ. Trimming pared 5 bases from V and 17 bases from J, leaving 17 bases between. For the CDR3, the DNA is TGCGCCAGCAGGGAACAATCGGGTCGATTCCACTTT. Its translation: CASREQSGRFHF.

The CDR3 DNA follows: TGTGCCAGCAGCTTGCTTGGACAGGGGGCCACTGAAGCTTTCTTT. Translated: CASSLLGQGATEAFF. V gene TRBV5-6 combines with J gene TRBJ1-1; TRBD1 aligns across 11 bases. J lost 4 bases, V lost 1 base, and 3 bases had no gene match. Germline V gives CDR1 SGHDT, CDR2 YYEEEE. This CDR3 spans 15 amino acids.

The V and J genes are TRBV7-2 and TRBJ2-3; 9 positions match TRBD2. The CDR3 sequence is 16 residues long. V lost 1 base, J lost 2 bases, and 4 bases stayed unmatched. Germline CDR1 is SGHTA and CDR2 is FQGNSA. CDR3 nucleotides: TGTGCCAGCAGCTTAGTGACTAGCGGTATCACAGATACGCAGTATTTT. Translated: CASSLVTSGITDTQYF.

In DNA form, the CDR3 reads TGTGCCAGCACCTCATACAGGGGTGGTCAGCCCCAGCATTTT. It yields the protein CASTSYRGGQPQHF. The J gene is TRBJ1-5, the V gene TRBV27, with TRBD1 matching 7 bases. Losses at the gene ends were 7 bases for V and 6 bases for J; bases not matched to a gene: 9. The CDR3 covers 14 residues. CDR1 MNHEY and CDR2 SMNVEV come from the germline V gene (reference sequence).